The 18 T cell receptor beta chains in this list originate from one sample, sequenced in a study of shared clonotypes between healthy human individuals. Assay used: immunoSEQ multiplex PCR; TCRdb lists only in-frame clones, some missing. The sample lists about 700,000 clones, roughly 70% seen once, with more than 1.5% in the top ten. The source material was memory CD4+ T cells sorted from blood. The subset denotes: CD45RA-negative fraction. The receptor source for this set is a woman aged 25 to 39 in good health.

This rearrangement joins TRBV7-3 to TRBJ2-1; TRBD2 matches at 11 bases. V lost 1 base to trimming and J lost 7 bases; unmatched junction nucleotides: 6. Germline loops: CDR1 SGHTA, CDR2 FQGTGA. This CDR3 is 16 amino acids long. DNA for the CDR3: TGTGCCAGCAGCTTAATCGGGCTAGCGGGAGGTAATGAGCAGTTCTTC. Translation: CASSLIGLAGGNEQFF.

The chain combines TRBV11-2 with TRBJ2-5, with D tentatively TRBD2 (6 bases). The CDR3 has 19 residues. With 5 bases removed from V and 0 bases from J, the gap between germline ends came to 25 bases. Looked up from germline, CDR1 is SGHAT and CDR2 is FQNNGV. The CDR3 DNA sequence: TGTGCCAGCAGCCACCCATATAGGCTTACCACTAGCTACCAAGAGACCCAGTACTTC. This sequence encodes CASSHPYRLTTSYQETQYF. Drawing the rest from reference TRBV11-2 and TRBJ2-5, the complete variable domain is EAGVAQSPRYKIIEKRQSVAFWCNPISGHATLYWYQQILGQGPKLLIQFQNNGVVDDSQLPKDRFSAERLKGVDSTLKIQPAKLEDSAVYLCASSHPYRLTTSYQETQYFGPGTRLLVL.

This clone is a singleton in its sample. The V and J genes are TRBV29-1 and TRBJ2-3; unclear D gene. Germline CDR1 reads SQVTM; CDR2 reads ANQGSEA. V was shortened by 6 bases and J by 0 bases, with 13 bases between the two germline ends. This CDR3 is 14 amino acids long. The CDR3 nucleotides read TGCAGCGTCCCTGAGGCGACTAGCACAGATACGCAGTATTTT. It specifies CSVPEATSTDTQYF.

This clone occurred many times. The rearrangement joins TRBV19 to TRBJ2-2; 7 bases map to TRBD2. Per germline, CDR1 LNHDA and CDR2 SQIVND (reference sequence). V shed 2 bases and J 4 bases; nucleotides not matched to a gene: 4. The CDR3 spans 15 residues. The CDR3 region is CASSIRLAGTGELFF. The CDR3 region has the DNA TGTGCCAGTAGTATAAGGTTAGCGGGCACCGGGGAGCTGTTTTTT.

On this clone: At the DNA level, this CDR3 is encoded by other sequences in the same sample as well. The CDR3 nucleotides read TGCGCCAGCAGCTTCCAACAGAGTAACACCGGGGAGCTGTTTTTT. Its translation: CASSFQQSNTGELFF. V gene TRBV5-1 combines with J gene TRBJ2-2; D gene ambiguous. The V gene's germline CDR1 is SGHRS and CDR2 YFSETQ. The CDR3 extends over 15 amino acids. The ends were cut back, 2 bases at V and 2 bases at J, with 10 bases in the middle.

This clone was counted at least ten times. The rearrangement uses TRBV29-1 and TRBJ2-5, with 8 bases lining up with TRBD2. Losses at the gene ends were 4 bases for V and 0 bases for J; bases not matched to a gene: 7. The CDR3 spans 15 residues. Germline CDR1 and CDR2: SQVTM and ANQGSEA. The CDR3 DNA is TGCAGCGTTGGTGCCGGGGGGGTGTACCAAGAGACCCAGTACTTC. It codes for CSVGAGGVYQETQYF.

Concerning this clone: Other DNA sequences in this sample translate to the same CDR3. This chain joins TRBV29-1 and TRBJ2-5; D is uncertain. Trimming stripped 4 bases from V and 1 base from J, with 7 bases between. CDR1 is SQVTM, CDR2 ANQGSEA, per germline. The CDR3 totals 12 residues. DNA of the CDR3: TGCAGCGTTGCTCCTAGCCAAGAGACCCAGTACTTC. Translated, it gives CSVAPSQETQYF.

This clone was detected only a few times. The chain joins TRBV19 to TRBJ2-1, with 7 bases matching TRBD2. The CDR3 consists of 19 residues. Looked up from germline, CDR1 is LNHDA and CDR2 is SQIVND (reference sequence). V lost 4 bases, J lost 3 bases, and 18 bases stayed unmatched. The DNA of the CDR3 is TGTGCCAGTAGTAGGGACGGACGGAGGGACTACAAAAACTACAATGAGCAGTTCTTC. Its translation: CASSRDGRRDYKNYNEQFF. The full variable domain, rest sourced from reference TRBV19 and TRBJ2-1, is DGGITQSPKYLFRKEGQNVTLSCEQNLNHDAMYWYRQDPGQGLRLIYYSQIVNDFQKGDIAEGYSVSREKKESFPLTVTSAQKNPTAFYLCASSRDGRRDYKNYNEQFFGPGTRLTVL.

The J gene is TRBJ1-4, the V gene TRBV28; TRBD1 is a possible D gene (5 bases). V was trimmed by 3 bases and J by 6 bases, leaving 11 bases between them. In germline, CDR1 is MDHEN, CDR2 SYDVKM. The CDR3 has 14 residues. The CDR3, as DNA: TGTGCCAGCAGTTTGTCCCTCAGGGATGAAAAACTGTTTTTT. It translates to CASSLSLRDEKLFF.

The genes are TRBV7-9 and TRBJ2-1; 7 bases fit TRBD2. Germline CDR1 and CDR2: SEHNR and FQNEAQ (reference sequence). J was trimmed by 1 base and V by 3 bases; bases with no gene match: 3. This CDR3 has 15 amino acids. CDR3 nucleotide sequence: TGTGCCAGCAGCTTGACTAGCTCTTCCTACAATGAGCAGTTCTTC. Amino acids: CASSLTSSSYNEQFF.

This clone was counted between two and nine times. The chain recombines TRBV6-4 with TRBJ2-2; D might be TRBD1 (5 bases). V was shortened by 6 bases and J by 5 bases, with 10 bases between the two germline ends. Germline V gene data show CDR1 as MRHNA and CDR2 as SNTAGT. This CDR3 contains 13 residues. In nucleotides, the CDR3 is TGTGCCAGCAGGACTTCAGGGACCGGGGAGCTGTTTTTT. Its protein is CASRTSGTGELFF.

This chain connects TRBV11-2 to TRBJ1-4, with 8 bases fitting TRBD1. The J segment lost 7 bases and the V segment lost 6 bases, leaving 4 bases of the junction unmatched. Germline CDR1 and CDR2: SGHAT and FQNNGV. The CDR3 runs to 13 residues. The DNA of the CDR3 is TGTGCCAGCAGACGACAGGGGATTGAAAAACTGTTTTTT. As protein: CASRRQGIEKLFF.

This clone was detected only a few times. The J gene is TRBJ1-5, the V gene TRBV28; TRBD1 agrees at 7 bases. Germline CDR1 MDHEN, CDR2 SYDVKM. The CDR3 has 14 residues. Losses at the gene ends were 10 bases for V and 3 bases for J; bases not matched to a gene: 9. The CDR3 coding sequence is TGTGCCATCGCTCCGGGACAGAACAATCAGCCCCAGCATTTT. Its protein is CAIAPGQNNQPQHF. The whole variable domain, filled in from reference TRBV28 and TRBJ1-5, reads DVKVTQSSRYLVKRTGEKVFLECVQDMDHENMFWYRQDPGLGLRLIYFSYDVKMKEKGDIPEGYSVSREKKERFSLILESASTNQTSMYLCAIAPGQNNQPQHFGDGTRLSIL.

The chain has TRBV7-8 and TRBJ1-1, with D perhaps TRBD1 (5 bases). The length of the CDR3 is 13 residues. CDR1 SGHVS and CDR2 FQNEAQ come from the germline V gene. Trimming took off 5 bases at V and 4 bases at J, with 11 bases between the two ends. CDR3 in amino acids: CASSGRVSTEAFF. The CDR3 nucleotides are TGTGCCAGCAGCGGCAGGGTTTCCACTGAAGCTTTCTTT.

This clone has only one observation. CDR3 DNA: TGCGCCAGCAGCCAAGATTCGAACATAGGATATGAGCAGTTCTTC. Translation: CASSQDSNIGYEQFF. The chain joins TRBV4-1 to TRBJ2-1; D uncertain. The germline CDR1 and CDR2 sequences are MGHRA and YSYEKL. This CDR3 has 15 amino acids. Trimming cost V 0 bases and J 8 bases, with 14 bases left between them.

This clone was detected a few times. The sample carries other DNA sequences with the same CDR3. The chain carries TRBV7-2 and TRBJ1-5; possible D gene TRBD1, 5 bases. Germline CDR1 SGHTA, CDR2 FQGNSA. The length of the CDR3 is 15 residues. Between the trimmed V and J ends, which lost 5 bases and 3 bases, there was a span of 14 bases. This CDR3 reads CASSQKAGSNQPQHF. Written as DNA, the CDR3 is TGTGCCAGCAGCCAGAAAGCAGGGTCCAATCAGCCCCAGCATTTT. The full variable domain, its missing parts supplied by reference TRBV7-2 and TRBJ1-5, is GAGVSQSPSNKVTEKGKDVELRCDPISGHTALYWYRQSLGQGLEFLIYFQGNSAPDKSGLPSDRFSAERTGGSVSTLTIQRTQQEDSAVYLCASSQKAGSNQPQHFGDGTRLSIL.

The V call is TRBV2, the J call TRBJ2-5, with 12 bases identical to TRBD2. This CDR3 is built from 17 residues. Germline V CDR1 and CDR2: SNHLY, FYNNEI. V shed 4 bases and J 0 bases; nucleotides not matched to a gene: 6. CDR3 in DNA: TGTGCCAGCAGTGGAGGACTAGCGGGATTGTACCAAGAGACCCAGTACTTC. Protein sequence: CASSGGLAGLYQETQYF. Supplemented by reference TRBV2 and TRBJ2-5, the full variable domain reads EPEVTQTPSHQVTQMGQEVILRCVPISNHLYFYWYRQILGQKVEFLVSFYNNEISEKSEIFDDQFSVERPDGSNFTLKIRSTKLEDSAMYFCASSGGLAGLYQETQYFGPGTRLLVL.

In the case of this clone: The sample contains more than one DNA sequence encoding this CDR3. The rearrangement joins TRBV2 to TRBJ2-5, with TRBD2 matching 7 bases. The J segment lost 2 bases and the V segment lost 6 bases, leaving 6 bases of the junction unmatched. This CDR3 is 14 amino acids long. Germline V gene sequence: CDR1 SNHLY, CDR2 FYNNEI. The chain's CDR3 is CASSVRTSQETQYF. The CDR3 DNA reads as TGTGCCAGCAGCGTTAGGACTAGTCAAGAGACCCAGTACTTC.